The present entry profiles one T cell receptor beta chain with its context. Its antigen is undetermined. This record comes from a study of a mutant IDH1 vaccine in newly diagnosed glioma. Study-wide background: Vaccination started 4-6 weeks after radiotherapy alone, or with temozolomide cycles. Of treated patients, 62.5% were men and about 38% women, averaging around 40 years. Before enrollment, the patients had been treated with radiotherapy alone, temozolomide alone, or both together. Most of them had received both. Week 35 held visit V12, while week 47 held visit V13.

Specified time point: week 47, end of study. A 20-mer mutant IDH1 peptide at 300 ug was injected subcutaneously with topical imiquimod. The CDR3 runs to 14 residues. CDR1 is SEHNR, CDR2 FQNEAQ, per germline (reference sequence). V was clipped by 4 bases and J by 2 bases; unmatched bases: 4. The data were produced by immunoSEQ multiplex PCR, yet TCRdb's version contains in-frame clones alone and is incomplete. The sample has roughly 56,000 clones; approximately 71% are singletons. The source is a man in his fifties with glioma. Material: PBMCs, obtained from a glioma patient whose treatment included an IDH1 peptide vaccine. The chain uses TRBV7-9 and TRBJ2-5, with 7 bases that match TRBD1. This chain's CDR3 is CASSSWDRQETQYF. The CDR3 coding sequence is TGTGCCAGCAGCTCCTGGGACAGACAAGAGACCCAGTACTTC.